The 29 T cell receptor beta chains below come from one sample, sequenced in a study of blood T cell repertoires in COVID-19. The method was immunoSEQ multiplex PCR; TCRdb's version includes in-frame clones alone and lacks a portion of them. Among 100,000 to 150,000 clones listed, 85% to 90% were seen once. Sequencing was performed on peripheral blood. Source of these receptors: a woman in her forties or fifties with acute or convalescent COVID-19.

The CDR3 sequence: CASSYSRGTVLAYEQYF. CDR3 DNA: TGTGCCAGCAGTTACTCGAGGGGGACGGTCCTGGCGTACGAGCAGTACTTC. The V gene is TRBV6-2 or TRBV6-3, the J gene TRBJ2-7; TRBD1 is a possible D gene (6 bases). V was cut by 0 bases and J by 4 bases, with 19 bases left in between. Germline CDR1 is MNHEY and CDR2 is SVGEGT. There are 17 residues in the CDR3.

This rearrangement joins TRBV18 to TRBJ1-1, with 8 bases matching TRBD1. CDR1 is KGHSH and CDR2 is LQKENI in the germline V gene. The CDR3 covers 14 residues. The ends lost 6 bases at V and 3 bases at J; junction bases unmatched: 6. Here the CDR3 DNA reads TGTGCCAGCTCGAAGGACAGGGAGTACACTGAAGCTTTCTTT. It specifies CASSKDREYTEAFF. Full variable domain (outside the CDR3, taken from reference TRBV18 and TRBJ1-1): NAGVMQNPRHLVRRRGQEARLRCSPMKGHSHVYWYRQLPEEGLKFMVYLQKENIIDESGMPKERFSAEFPKEGPSILRIQQVVRGDSAAYFCASSKDREYTEAFFGQGTRLTVV.

The CDR3 spells CASSPSPRVLDQPQHF. As DNA, the CDR3 is TGTGCCAGCTCACCCTCTCCCCGGGTATTGGATCAGCCCCAGCATTTT. The chain carries TRBV18 and TRBJ1-5; D is undetermined. Germline-derived CDR1 and CDR2 are KGHSH and LQKENI. Trimming left V 3 bases short and J 5 bases short, with 17 bases between. The CDR3 consists of 16 residues.

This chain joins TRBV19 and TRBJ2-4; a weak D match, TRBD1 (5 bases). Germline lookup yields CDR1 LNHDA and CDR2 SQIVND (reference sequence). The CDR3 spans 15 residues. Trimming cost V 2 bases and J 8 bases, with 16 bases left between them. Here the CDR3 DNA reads TGTGCCAGTAGTATACCTGGCGAAAGGGGCGACATTCAGTACTTC. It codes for CASSIPGERGDIQYF. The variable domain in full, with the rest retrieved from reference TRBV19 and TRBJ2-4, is DGGITQSPKYLFRKEGQNVTLSCEQNLNHDAMYWYRQDPGQGLRLIYYSQIVNDFQKGDIAEGYSVSREKKESFPLTVTSAQKNPTAFYLCASSIPGERGDIQYFGAGTRLSVL.

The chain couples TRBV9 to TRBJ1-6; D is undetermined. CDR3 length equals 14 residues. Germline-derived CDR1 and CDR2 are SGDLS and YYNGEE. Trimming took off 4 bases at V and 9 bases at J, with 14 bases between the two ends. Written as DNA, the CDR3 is TGTGCCAGCAGCCCAAAGGCAGAGGGTTCACCCCTCCACTTT. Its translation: CASSPKAEGSPLHF.

The CDR3, as DNA: TGTGCCAGCAGTTACGAGCAAGGGAGTGGAAACACCATATATTTT. Translation: CASSYEQGSGNTIYF. The rearrangement uses TRBV6-6 and TRBJ1-3; D not certain. V lost 2 bases to trimming and J lost 3 bases, with 11 bases between them. Germline-derived CDR1 and CDR2 are MNHNY and SVGAGI (reference sequence). The length of the CDR3 is 15 residues.

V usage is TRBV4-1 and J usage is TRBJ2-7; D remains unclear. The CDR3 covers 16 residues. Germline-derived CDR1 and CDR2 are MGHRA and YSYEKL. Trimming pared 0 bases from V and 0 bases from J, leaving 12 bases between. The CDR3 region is CASSQETNTRSYEQYF. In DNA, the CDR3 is TGCGCCAGCAGCCAAGAAACGAATACGCGCTCCTACGAGCAGTACTTC.

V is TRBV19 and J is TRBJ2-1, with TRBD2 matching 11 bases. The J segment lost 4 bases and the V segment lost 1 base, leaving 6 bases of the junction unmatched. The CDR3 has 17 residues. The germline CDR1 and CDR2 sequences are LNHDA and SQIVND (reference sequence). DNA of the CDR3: TGTGCCAGTAGTATAGGAACTAGCGGGAGTTGGTACAATGAGCAGTTCTTC. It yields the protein CASSIGTSGSWYNEQFF.

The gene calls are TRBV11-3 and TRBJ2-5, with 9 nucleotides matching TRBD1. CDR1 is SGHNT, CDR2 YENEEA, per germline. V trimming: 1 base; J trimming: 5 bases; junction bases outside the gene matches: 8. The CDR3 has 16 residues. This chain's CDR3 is CASSLVSQGAGETQYF. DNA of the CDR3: TGTGCCAGCAGCTTAGTCTCACAGGGGGCAGGGGAGACCCAGTACTTC. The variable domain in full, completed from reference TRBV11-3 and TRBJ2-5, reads EAGVVQSPRYKIIEKKQPVAFWCNPISGHNTLYWYLQNLGQGPELLIRYENEEAVDDSQLPKDRFSAERLKGVDSTLKIQPAELGDSAVYLCASSLVSQGAGETQYFGPGTRLLVL.

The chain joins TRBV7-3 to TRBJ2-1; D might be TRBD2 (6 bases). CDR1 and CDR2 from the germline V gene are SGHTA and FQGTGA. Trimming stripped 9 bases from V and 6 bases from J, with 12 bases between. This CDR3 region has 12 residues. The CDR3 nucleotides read TGTGCCAGTAACCAGCGGGTCAATGAGCAGTTCTTC. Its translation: CASNQRVNEQFF.

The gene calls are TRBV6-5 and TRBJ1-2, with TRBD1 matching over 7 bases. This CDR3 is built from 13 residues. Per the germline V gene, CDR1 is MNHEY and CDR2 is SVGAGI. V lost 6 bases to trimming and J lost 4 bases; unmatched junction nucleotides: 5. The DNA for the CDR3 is TGTGCCAGCAGACAGACAGGGAGCTATGGCTACACCTTC. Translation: CASRQTGSYGYTF.

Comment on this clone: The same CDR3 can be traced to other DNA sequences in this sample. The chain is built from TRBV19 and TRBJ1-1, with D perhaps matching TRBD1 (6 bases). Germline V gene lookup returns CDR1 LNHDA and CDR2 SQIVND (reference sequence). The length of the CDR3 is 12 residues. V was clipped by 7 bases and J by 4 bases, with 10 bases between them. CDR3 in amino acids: CASKGGGTEAFF. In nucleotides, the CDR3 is TGTGCCAGTAAGGGAGGGGGCACTGAAGCTTTCTTT.

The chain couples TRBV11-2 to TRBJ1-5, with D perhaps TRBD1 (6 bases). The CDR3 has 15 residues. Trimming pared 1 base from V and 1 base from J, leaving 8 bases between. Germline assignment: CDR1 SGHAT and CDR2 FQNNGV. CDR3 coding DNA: TGTGCCAGCAGCTTAGCTACAGGGAGCAATCAGCCCCAGCATTTT. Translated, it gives CASSLATGSNQPQHF.

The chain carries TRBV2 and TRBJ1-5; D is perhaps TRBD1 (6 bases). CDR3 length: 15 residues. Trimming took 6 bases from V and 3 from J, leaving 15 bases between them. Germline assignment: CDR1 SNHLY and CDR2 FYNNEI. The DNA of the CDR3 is TGTGCCAGCAGCGCACAGGGTGGGAACAATCAGCCCCAGCATTTT. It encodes CASSAQGGNNQPQHF. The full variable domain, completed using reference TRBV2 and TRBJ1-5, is EPEVTQTPSHQVTQMGQEVILRCVPISNHLYFYWYRQILGQKVEFLVSFYNNEISEKSEIFDDQFSVERPDGSNFTLKIRSTKLEDSAMYFCASSAQGGNNQPQHFGDGTRLSIL.

DNA for the CDR3: TGTGCCAGCAGCTTAGGGGCTAGCGTGGACAAAAACATTCAGTACTTC. It yields the protein CASSLGASVDKNIQYF. The J gene is TRBJ2-4, the V gene TRBV7-9; TRBD2 might be the D (6 bases). Germline V gene lookup returns CDR1 SEHNR and CDR2 FQNEAQ (reference sequence). The CDR3 runs to 16 residues. The ends were cut back, 1 base at V and 3 bases at J, with 13 bases in the middle.

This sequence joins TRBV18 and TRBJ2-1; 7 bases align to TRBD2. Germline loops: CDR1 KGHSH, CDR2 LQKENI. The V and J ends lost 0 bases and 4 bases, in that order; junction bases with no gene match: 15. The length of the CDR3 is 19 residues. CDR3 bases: TGTGCCAGCTCACCACCGTTCGGGAAGGATAGCGGGTCTTACAATGAGCAGTTCTTC. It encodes CASSPPFGKDSGSYNEQFF.

The CDR3 reads CASSPGSRRDTQYF. DNA for the CDR3: TGTGCCAGCTCACCCGGGTCCCGGAGAGATACGCAGTATTTT. The chain employs TRBV18 and TRBJ2-3; D call uncertain. CDR1 and CDR2 (germline): KGHSH, LQKENI. The CDR3 has 14 residues. V lost 3 bases and J lost 5, with 12 bases in between.

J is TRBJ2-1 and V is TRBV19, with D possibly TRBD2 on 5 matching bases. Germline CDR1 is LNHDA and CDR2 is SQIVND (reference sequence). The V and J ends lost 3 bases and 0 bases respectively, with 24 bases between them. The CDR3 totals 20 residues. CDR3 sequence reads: CASSISLAGPSPISYNEQFF. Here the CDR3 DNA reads TGTGCCAGTAGTATTTCCCTCGCGGGTCCCTCCCCGATCTCCTACAATGAGCAGTTCTTC. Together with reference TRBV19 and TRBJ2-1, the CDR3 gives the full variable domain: DGGITQSPKYLFRKEGQNVTLSCEQNLNHDAMYWYRQDPGQGLRLIYYSQIVNDFQKGDIAEGYSVSREKKESFPLTVTSAQKNPTAFYLCASSISLAGPSPISYNEQFFGPGTRLTVL.

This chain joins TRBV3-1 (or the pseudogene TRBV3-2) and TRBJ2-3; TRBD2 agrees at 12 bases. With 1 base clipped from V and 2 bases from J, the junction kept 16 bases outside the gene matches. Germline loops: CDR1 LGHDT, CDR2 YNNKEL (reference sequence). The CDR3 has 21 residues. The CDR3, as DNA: TGTGCCAGCAGCCAAGTTCACAATGCGACGACTAGCGGGGGATTCACAGATACGCAGTATTTT. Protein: CASSQVHNATTSGGFTDTQYF.

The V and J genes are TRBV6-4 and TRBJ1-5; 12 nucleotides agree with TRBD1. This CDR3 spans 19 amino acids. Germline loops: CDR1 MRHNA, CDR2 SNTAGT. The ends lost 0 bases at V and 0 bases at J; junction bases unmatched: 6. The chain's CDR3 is CASSDSGTGGLYSNQPQHF. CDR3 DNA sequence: TGTGCCAGCAGTGACTCCGGGACAGGGGGCCTTTATAGCAATCAGCCCCAGCATTTT.

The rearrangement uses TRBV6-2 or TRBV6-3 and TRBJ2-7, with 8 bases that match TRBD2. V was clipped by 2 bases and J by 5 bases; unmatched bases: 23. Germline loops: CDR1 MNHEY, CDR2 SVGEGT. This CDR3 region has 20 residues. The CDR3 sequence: CASSYPPREGPAGGRNEQYF. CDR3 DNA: TGTGCCAGCAGTTACCCGCCCCGCGAGGGCCCAGCCGGCGGGAGGAACGAGCAGTACTTC.

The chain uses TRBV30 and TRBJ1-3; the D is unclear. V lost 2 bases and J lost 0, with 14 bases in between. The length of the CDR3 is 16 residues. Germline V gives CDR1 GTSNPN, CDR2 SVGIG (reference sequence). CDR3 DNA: TGTGCCTGGAGTTCCCCCTACAGTTTCTCTGGAAACACCATATATTTT. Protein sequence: CAWSSPYSFSGNTIYF.

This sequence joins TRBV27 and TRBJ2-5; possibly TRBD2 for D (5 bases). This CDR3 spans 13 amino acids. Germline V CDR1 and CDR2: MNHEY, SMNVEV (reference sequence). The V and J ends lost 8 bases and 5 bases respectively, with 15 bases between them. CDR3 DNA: TGTGCCAGCCAGCGAGGGCTGGGGGAGACCCAGTACTTC. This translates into CASQRGLGETQYF.

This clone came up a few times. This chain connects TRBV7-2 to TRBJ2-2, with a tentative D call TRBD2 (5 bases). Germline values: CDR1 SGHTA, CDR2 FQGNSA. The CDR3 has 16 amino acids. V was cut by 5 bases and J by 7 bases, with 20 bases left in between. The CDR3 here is CASSVARRAFGGELFF. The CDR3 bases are TGTGCCAGCAGCGTTGCAAGGCGGGCCTTTGGCGGGGAGCTGTTTTTT.

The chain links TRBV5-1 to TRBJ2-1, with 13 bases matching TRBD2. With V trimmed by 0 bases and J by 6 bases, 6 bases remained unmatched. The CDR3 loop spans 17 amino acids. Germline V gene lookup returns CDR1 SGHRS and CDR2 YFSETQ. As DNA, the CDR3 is TGCGCCAGCAGCTTGGGGACTAGCGGGAGAGGGGTCAATGAGCAGTTCTTC. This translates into CASSLGTSGRGVNEQFF.

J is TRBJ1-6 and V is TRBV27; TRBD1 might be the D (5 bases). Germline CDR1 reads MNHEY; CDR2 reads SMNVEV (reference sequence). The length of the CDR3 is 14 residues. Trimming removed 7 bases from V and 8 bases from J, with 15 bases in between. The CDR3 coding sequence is TGTGCCAGCACCCAGGGTCCTGGGTATTCACCCCTCCACTTT. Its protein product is CASTQGPGYSPLHF.

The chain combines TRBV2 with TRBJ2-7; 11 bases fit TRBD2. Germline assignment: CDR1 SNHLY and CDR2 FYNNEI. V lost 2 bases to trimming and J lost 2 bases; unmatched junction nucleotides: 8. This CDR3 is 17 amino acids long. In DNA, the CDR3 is TGTGCCAGCAGTGAAAGGTGGCTAGCGGGAGGACCCTACGAGCAGTACTTC. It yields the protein CASSERWLAGGPYEQYF.

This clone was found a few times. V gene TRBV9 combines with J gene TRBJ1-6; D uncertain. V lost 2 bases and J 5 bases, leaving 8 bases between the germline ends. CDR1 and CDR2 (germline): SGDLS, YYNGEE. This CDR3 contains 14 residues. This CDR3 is CASSVTVDNSPLHF. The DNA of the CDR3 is TGTGCCAGCAGCGTTACAGTCGATAATTCACCCCTCCACTTT.

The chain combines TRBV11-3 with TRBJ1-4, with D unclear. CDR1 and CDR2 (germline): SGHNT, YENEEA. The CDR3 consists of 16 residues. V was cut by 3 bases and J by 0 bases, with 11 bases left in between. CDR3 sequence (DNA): TGTGCCAGCAGCTTCGGGGTAACATCAACTAATGAAAAACTGTTTTTT. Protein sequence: CASSFGVTSTNEKLFF.